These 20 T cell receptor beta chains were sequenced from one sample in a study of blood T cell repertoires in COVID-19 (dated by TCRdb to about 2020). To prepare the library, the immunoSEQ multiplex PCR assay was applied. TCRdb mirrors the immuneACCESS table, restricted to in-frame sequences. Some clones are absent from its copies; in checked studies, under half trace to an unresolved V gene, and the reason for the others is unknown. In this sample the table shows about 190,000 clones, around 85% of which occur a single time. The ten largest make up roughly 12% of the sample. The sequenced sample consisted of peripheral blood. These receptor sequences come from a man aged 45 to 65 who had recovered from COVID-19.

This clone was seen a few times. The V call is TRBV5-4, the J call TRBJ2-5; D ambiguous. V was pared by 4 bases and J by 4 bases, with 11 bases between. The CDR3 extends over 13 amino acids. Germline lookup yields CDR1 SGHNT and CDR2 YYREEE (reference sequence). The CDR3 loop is CASSHKNGETQYF. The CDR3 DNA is TGTGCCAGCAGCCATAAAAACGGAGAGACCCAGTACTTC.

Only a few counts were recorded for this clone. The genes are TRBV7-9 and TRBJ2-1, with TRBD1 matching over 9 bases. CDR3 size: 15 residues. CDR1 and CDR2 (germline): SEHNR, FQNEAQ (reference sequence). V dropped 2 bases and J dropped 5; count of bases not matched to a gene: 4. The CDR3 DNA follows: TGTGCCAGCAGCTTACTGGGACAGGGAAACAATGAGCAGTTCTTC. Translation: CASSLLGQGNNEQFF.

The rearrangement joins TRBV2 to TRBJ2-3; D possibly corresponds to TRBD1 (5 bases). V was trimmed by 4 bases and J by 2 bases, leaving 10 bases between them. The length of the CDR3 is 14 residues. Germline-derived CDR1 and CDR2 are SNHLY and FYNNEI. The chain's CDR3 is CASSGQRLTDTQYF. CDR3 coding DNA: TGTGCCAGCAGTGGACAGAGACTCACAGATACGCAGTATTTT.

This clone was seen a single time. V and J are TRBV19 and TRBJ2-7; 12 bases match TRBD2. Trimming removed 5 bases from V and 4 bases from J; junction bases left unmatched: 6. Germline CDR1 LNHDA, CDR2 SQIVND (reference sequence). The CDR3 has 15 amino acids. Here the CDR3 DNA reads TGTGCCAGTAGTCGCATTGGGACTAGCGGGTACGAGCAGTACTTC. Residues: CASSRIGTSGYEQYF.

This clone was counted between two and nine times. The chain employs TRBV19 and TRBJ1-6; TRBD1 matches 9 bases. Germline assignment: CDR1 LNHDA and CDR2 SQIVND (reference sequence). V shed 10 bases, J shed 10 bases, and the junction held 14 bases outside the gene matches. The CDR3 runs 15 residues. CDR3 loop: CATKSGQGYGSPLHF. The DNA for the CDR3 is TGTGCCACTAAATCGGGACAGGGTTACGGGTCACCCCTCCACTTT.

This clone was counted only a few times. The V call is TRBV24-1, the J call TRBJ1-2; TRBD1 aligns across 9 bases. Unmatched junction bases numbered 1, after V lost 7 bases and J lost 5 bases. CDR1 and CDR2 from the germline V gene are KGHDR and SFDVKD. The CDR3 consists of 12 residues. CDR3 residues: CATRDRGYGYTF. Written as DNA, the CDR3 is TGTGCCACCAGGGACAGGGGATATGGCTACACCTTC.

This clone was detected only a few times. In DNA form, the CDR3 reads TGTGCCAGCAGTAATCTGAAGGGTGAGGGCGGGGAGCTGTTTTTT. Its protein is CASSNLKGEGGELFF. The chain recombines TRBV6-5 with TRBJ2-2; the D gene is possibly TRBD2 (5 bases). Trimming took off 5 bases at V and 7 bases at J, with 17 bases between the two ends. This CDR3 has 15 residues. CDR1 is MNHEY and CDR2 is SVGAGI in the germline V gene.

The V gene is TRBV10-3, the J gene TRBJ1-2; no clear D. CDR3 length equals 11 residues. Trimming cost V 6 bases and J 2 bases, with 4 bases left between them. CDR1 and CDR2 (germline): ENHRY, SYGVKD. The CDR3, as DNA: TGTGCCATCAGCGTAAACTATGGCTACACCTTC. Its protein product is CAISVNYGYTF.

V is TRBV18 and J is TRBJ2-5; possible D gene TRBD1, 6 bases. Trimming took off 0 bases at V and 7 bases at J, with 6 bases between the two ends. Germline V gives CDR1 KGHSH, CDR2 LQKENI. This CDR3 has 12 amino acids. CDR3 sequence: CASSPPGGTQYF. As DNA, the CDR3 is TGTGCCAGCTCACCACCAGGGGGGACCCAGTACTTC.

The CDR3 sequence is CAGERTGGWGYTF. The CDR3 DNA is TGTGCGGGGGAAAGGACAGGCGGTTGGGGCTACACCTTC. The chain carries TRBV7-9 and TRBJ1-2; 7 bases line up with TRBD1. The length of the CDR3 is 13 residues. Germline V gene data show CDR1 as SEHNR and CDR2 as FQNEAQ (reference sequence).

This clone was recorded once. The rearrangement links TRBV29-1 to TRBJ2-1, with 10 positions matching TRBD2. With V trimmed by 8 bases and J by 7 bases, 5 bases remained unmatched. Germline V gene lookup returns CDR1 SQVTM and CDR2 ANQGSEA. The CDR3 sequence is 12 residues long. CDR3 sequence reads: CSQGTSVNEQFF. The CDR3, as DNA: TGCAGCCAAGGGACTAGCGTAAATGAGCAGTTCTTC.

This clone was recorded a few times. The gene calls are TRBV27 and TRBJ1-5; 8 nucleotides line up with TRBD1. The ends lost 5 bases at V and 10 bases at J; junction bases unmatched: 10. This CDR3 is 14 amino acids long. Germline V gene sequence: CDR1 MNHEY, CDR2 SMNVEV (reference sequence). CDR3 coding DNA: TGTGCCAGCAGTCCCCGACAGGGGAGGGAACCCCAGCATTTT. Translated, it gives CASSPRQGREPQHF.

The chain's CDR3 is CASSWDTGTYEQYF. The CDR3 DNA reads TGTGCCAGTAGTTGGGACACCGGAACCTACGAGCAGTACTTC. The chain is built from TRBV19 and TRBJ2-7; D perhaps matches TRBD1 (6 bases). The CDR3 runs to 14 residues. CDR1 and CDR2 from the germline V gene are LNHDA and SQIVND (reference sequence). The V end lost 5 bases, the J end lost 2 bases, and 13 bases lay between the germline ends.

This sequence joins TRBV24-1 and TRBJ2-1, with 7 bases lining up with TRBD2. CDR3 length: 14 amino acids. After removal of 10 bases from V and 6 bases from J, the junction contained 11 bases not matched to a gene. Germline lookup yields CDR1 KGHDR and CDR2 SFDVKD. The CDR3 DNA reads TGTGCCACGACCGATACAACTAGCGTCAATGAGCAGTTCTTC. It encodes CATTDTTSVNEQFF.

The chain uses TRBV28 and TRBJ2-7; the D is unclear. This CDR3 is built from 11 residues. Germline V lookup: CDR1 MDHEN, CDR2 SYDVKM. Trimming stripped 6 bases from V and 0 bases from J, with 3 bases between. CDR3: CASSHSYEQYF. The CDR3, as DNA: TGTGCCAGCAGCCACTCCTACGAGCAGTACTTC.

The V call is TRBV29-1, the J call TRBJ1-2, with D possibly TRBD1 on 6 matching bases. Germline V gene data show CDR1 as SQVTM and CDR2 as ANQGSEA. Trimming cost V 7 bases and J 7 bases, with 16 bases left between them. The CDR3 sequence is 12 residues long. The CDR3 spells CSERTAGTGYTF. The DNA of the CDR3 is TGCAGCGAGCGGACAGCCGGGACTGGCTACACCTTC.

The CDR3 loop reads CASSFSDREEQFF. Here the CDR3 DNA reads TGTGCCAGCAGTTTCTCGGACAGGGAAGAGCAGTTCTTC. This chain links TRBV12-3 or TRBV12-4 with TRBJ2-1; 8 bases line up with TRBD1. J gave up 10 bases and V 3 bases, and 5 bases lay outside the gene matches. The CDR3 has 13 amino acids.

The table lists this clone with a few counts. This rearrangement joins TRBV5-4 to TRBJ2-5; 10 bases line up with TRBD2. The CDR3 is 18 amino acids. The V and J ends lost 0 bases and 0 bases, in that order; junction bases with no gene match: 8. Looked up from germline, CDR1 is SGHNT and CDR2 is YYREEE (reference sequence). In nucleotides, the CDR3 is TGTGCCAGCAGCTTGGGGGTTGGACTAGCGGTATACCAAGAGACCCAGTACTTC. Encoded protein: CASSLGVGLAVYQETQYF.

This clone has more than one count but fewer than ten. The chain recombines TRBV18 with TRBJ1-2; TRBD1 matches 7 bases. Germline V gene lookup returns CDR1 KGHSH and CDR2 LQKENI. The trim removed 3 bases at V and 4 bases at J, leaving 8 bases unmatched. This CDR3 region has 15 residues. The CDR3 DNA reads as TGTGCCAGCTCACCTGACAGGGACGCTATCTATGGCTACACCTTC. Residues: CASSPDRDAIYGYTF.

CDR3 protein: CASRGTGTYEQYF. CDR3 sequence (DNA): TGTGCCAGCAGGGGGACAGGAACCTACGAGCAGTACTTC. This chain uses TRBV6-5 with TRBJ2-7, with TRBD1 matching over 8 bases. With V trimmed by 6 bases and J by 2 bases, 3 bases remained unmatched. CDR3 length: 13 amino acids. Germline CDR1 and CDR2: MNHEY and SVGAGI.